This is a list of T cell receptor beta chains from one sample in a study of T cell responses to AZD1222 COVID-19 vaccine. Sequencing used immunoSEQ multiplex PCR; TCRdb keeps in-frame clones, though not all of them. The sample lists some 90,000 clones, around nine tenths seen once, with 15% to 20% in the top ten. Sequencing was performed on peripheral blood, taken on day 0 of AZD1222 vaccination. These receptors all stem from an adult in good health. Each CDR3 is given with its conserved first and last residue. The D gene is left open where the match is weak. The listing skips clone size in some rows; elsewhere it reads once, few, many or a size class.

v_call: TRBV6-5
j_call: TRBJ1-4
clone_size: few
d_call: TRBD1
cdr3_length: 14
cdr3_nt: TGTGCCAGCACCGATGACAGGGATAATGAAAAACTGTTTTTT
cdr3_aa: CASTDDRDNEKLFF

v_call: TRBV7-2
j_call: TRBJ1-2
clone_size: NA
d_call: NA
cdr3_length: 14
cdr3_nt: TGTGCCAGCAGCTTAGGGACGGTTAACTATGGCTACACCTTC
cdr3_aa: CASSLGTVNYGYTF

v_call: TRBV27
j_call: TRBJ1-6
clone_size: NA
d_call: NA
cdr3_length: 14
cdr3_nt: TGTGCCAGCAGTCCCTGGGCCTGGAATTCACCCCTCCACTTT
cdr3_aa: CASSPWAWNSPLHF

v_call: TRBV11-3
j_call: TRBJ1-1
clone_size: once
d_call: NA
cdr3_length: 15
cdr3_nt: TGTGCCAGCAGCCCTGGGGTCCAGGGGAACACTGAAGCTTTCTTT
cdr3_aa: CASSPGVQGNTEAFF

v_call: TRBV6-4
j_call: TRBJ2-1
clone_size: NA
d_call: NA
cdr3_length: 16
cdr3_nt: TGTGCCAGCAGTGAAGGAGACATGAGCTCCTACAATGAGCAGTTCTTC
cdr3_aa: CASSEGDMSSYNEQFF

v_call: TRBV9
j_call: TRBJ1-1
clone_size: NA
d_call: NA
cdr3_length: 14
cdr3_nt: TGTGCCAGCAGCGCGGACGGTTGGAACACTGAAGCTTTCTTT
cdr3_aa: CASSADGWNTEAFF

v_call: TRBV6-5
j_call: TRBJ1-5
clone_size: NA
d_call: NA
cdr3_length: 13
cdr3_nt: TGTGCCAGCAGCCCATATAGCAATCAGCCCCAGCATTTT
cdr3_aa: CASSPYSNQPQHF

v_call: TRBV4-2
j_call: TRBJ1-4
clone_size: NA
d_call: NA
cdr3_length: 16
cdr3_nt: TGTGCCAGCAGCCAAGCCCAGGGGACAACTAATGAAAAACTGTTTTTT
cdr3_aa: CASSQAQGTTNEKLFF

v_call: TRBV11-1
j_call: TRBJ2-2
clone_size: once
d_call: NA
cdr3_length: 12
cdr3_nt: TGTGCCAGCAGCTCCCGGGGGGGGGAGCTGTTTTTT
cdr3_aa: CASSSRGGELFF

v_call: TRBV12-3/TRBV12-4
j_call: TRBJ1-1
clone_size: NA
d_call: NA
cdr3_length: 12
cdr3_nt: TGTGCCAGCAGTTTTAGCGCGACTGAAGCTTTCTTT
cdr3_aa: CASSFSATEAFF

v_call: TRBV6-5
j_call: TRBJ1-2
clone_size: once
d_call: TRBD1
cdr3_length: 16
cdr3_nt: TGTGCCAGCAGTTACTCGAACAGGGGGCAGGGGTATGGCTACACCTTC
cdr3_aa: CASSYSNRGQGYGYTF

v_call: TRBV19
j_call: TRBJ1-2
clone_size: NA
d_call: NA
cdr3_length: 21
cdr3_nt: TGTGCCAGTAGTATCCCGGGGCAGGTCAATCCAGGGCCGGTTTCTAACTATGGCTACACCTTC
cdr3_aa: CASSIPGQVNPGPVSNYGYTF

v_call: TRBV4-3
j_call: TRBJ1-2
clone_size: NA
d_call: NA
cdr3_length: 15
cdr3_nt: TGCGCCAGCAGCCAAGATCTATGGACAGCTTATGGCTACACCTTC
cdr3_aa: CASSQDLWTAYGYTF

v_call: TRBV6-1
j_call: TRBJ2-1
clone_size: NA
d_call: NA
cdr3_length: 15
cdr3_nt: TGTGCCAGCAGTGAATATCACGGCTCCTACAATGAGCAGTTCTTC
cdr3_aa: CASSEYHGSYNEQFF

v_call: TRBV18
j_call: TRBJ1-4
clone_size: NA
d_call: NA
cdr3_length: 15
cdr3_nt: TGTGCCAGCTCACCACCAGGGGGTGGAAATGAAAAACTGTTTTTT
cdr3_aa: CASSPPGGGNEKLFF

v_call: TRBV7-8
j_call: TRBJ2-7
clone_size: NA
d_call: TRBD2
cdr3_length: 13
cdr3_nt: TGTGCCAGCAGCCGCGGGGGACCCTACGAGCAGTACTTC
cdr3_aa: CASSRGGPYEQYF

v_call: TRBV7-3
j_call: TRBJ2-1
clone_size: NA
d_call: TRBD1
cdr3_length: 17
cdr3_nt: TGTGCCAGCAGCTTAACGTTTGGGACAGTTCGGAAGCATGAGCAGTTCTTC
cdr3_aa: CASSLTFGTVRKHEQFF

v_call: TRBV7-2
j_call: TRBJ2-7
clone_size: NA
d_call: TRBD2
cdr3_length: 14
cdr3_nt: TGTGCCAGCAGGTCCGGACTAGCGGGCTACGAGCAGTACTTC
cdr3_aa: CASRSGLAGYEQYF

v_call: TRBV6-2/TRBV6-3
j_call: TRBJ1-2
clone_size: NA
d_call: NA
cdr3_length: 14
cdr3_nt: TGTGCCAGCAGTTACGCGGCGGGACCGTATGGCTACACCTTC
cdr3_aa: CASSYAAGPYGYTF

v_call: TRBV5-1
j_call: TRBJ2-1
clone_size: NA
d_call: NA
cdr3_length: 13
cdr3_nt: TGCGCCAGCAGCTTGGGGGGAGCGCCTGAGCAGTTCTTC
cdr3_aa: CASSLGGAPEQFF